This T cell receptor (beta chain) was profiled in a study of blood T cell repertoires in COVID-19. This CDR3 is 15 amino acids long. The ends lost 7 bases at V and 8 bases at J; junction bases unmatched: 11. From germline, CDR1 is MNHEY and CDR2 SVGAGI. Sequencing used immunoSEQ multiplex PCR; TCRdb keeps in-frame clones, though not all of them. The sample includes about 190,000 clones, around 89% seen only once; the top ten take roughly 3.7%. This clone was seen only once. The chain employs TRBV6-5 and TRBJ1-4, with 9 bases aligning to TRBD1. The source material was peripheral blood. This receptor was obtained from a young woman with acute or convalescent COVID-19. In DNA form, the CDR3 reads TGTGCCAGCACCCCGCTGAGAGGACAGGGGGAAAAACTGTTTTTT. It specifies CASTPLRGQGEKLFF.